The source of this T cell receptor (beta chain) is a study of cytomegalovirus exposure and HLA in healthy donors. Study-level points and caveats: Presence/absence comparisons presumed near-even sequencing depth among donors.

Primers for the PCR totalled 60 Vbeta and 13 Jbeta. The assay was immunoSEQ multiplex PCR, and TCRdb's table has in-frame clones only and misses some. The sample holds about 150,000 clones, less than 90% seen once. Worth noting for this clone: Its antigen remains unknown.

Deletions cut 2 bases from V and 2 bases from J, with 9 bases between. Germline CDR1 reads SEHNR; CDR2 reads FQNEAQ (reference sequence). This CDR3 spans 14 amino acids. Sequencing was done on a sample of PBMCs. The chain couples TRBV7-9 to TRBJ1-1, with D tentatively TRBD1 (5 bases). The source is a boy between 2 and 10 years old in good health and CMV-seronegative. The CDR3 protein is CASSLFDSNTEAFF. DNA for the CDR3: TGTGCCAGCAGCTTATTTGACAGTAACACTGAAGCTTTCTTT.